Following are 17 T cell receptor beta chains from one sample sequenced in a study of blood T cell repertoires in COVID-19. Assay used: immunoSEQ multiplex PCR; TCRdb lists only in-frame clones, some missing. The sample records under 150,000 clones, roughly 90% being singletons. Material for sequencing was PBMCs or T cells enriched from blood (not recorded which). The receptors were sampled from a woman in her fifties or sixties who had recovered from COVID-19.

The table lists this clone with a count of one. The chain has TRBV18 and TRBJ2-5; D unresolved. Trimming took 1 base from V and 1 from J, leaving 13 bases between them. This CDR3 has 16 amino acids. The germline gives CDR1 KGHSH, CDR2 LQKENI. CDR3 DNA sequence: TGTGCCAGCTCACCACGCCCTCGTACAGCCCAAGAGACCCAGTACTTC. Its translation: CASSPRPRTAQETQYF.

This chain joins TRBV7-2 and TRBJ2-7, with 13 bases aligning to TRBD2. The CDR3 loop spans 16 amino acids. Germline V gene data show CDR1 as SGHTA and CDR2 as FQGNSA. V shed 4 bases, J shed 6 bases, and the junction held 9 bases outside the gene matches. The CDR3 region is CASSSQRTSGGLEQYF. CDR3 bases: TGTGCCAGCAGCTCTCAGAGGACTAGCGGGGGACTCGAGCAGTACTTC.

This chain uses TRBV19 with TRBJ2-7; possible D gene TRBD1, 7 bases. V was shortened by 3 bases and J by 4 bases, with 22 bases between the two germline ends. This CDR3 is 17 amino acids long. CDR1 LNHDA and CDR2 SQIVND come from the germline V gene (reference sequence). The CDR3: CASSIGTTQGTLYEQYF. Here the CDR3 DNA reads TGTGCCAGTAGTATTGGGACAACACAGGGGACTCTTTACGAGCAGTACTTC.

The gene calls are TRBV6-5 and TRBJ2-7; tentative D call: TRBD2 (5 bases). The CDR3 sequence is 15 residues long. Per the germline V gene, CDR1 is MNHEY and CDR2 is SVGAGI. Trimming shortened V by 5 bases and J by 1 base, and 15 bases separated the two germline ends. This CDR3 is CASSPTLLASYEQYF. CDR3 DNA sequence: TGTGCCAGCAGTCCGACCCTATTAGCGTCCTACGAGCAGTACTTC.

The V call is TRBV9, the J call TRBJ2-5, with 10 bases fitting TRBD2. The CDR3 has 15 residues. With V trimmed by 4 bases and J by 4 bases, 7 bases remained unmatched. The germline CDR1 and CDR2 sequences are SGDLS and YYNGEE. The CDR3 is CASSPLAGEGETQYF. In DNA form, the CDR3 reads TGTGCCAGCAGCCCCCTAGCGGGGGAGGGAGAGACCCAGTACTTC.

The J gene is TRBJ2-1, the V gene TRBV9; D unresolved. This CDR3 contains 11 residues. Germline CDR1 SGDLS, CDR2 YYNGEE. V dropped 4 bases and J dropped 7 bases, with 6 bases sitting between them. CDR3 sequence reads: CASSIQNEQFF. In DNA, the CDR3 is TGTGCCAGCAGCATTCAGAATGAGCAGTTCTTC.

CDR3 nucleotide sequence: TGTGCCAGCAGCTCAAGGACAGGGGGAAACACCATATATTTT. Translation gives CASSSRTGGNTIYF. The V gene is TRBV7-2, the J gene TRBJ1-3, with TRBD1 identical over 8 bases. This CDR3 comprises 14 residues. The germline V gene has CDR1 SGHTA and CDR2 FQGNSA. V was clipped by 4 bases and J by 4 bases; unmatched bases: 3.

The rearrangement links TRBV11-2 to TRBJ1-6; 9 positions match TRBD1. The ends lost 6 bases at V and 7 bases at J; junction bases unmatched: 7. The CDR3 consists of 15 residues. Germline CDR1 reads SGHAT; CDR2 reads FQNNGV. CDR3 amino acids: CASREQGASNSPLHF. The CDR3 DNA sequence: TGTGCCAGCAGGGAACAGGGGGCTTCGAATTCACCCCTCCACTTT. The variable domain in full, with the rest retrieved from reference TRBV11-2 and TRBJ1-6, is EAGVAQSPRYKIIEKRQSVAFWCNPISGHATLYWYQQILGQGPKLLIQFQNNGVVDDSQLPKDRFSAERLKGVDSTLKIQPAKLEDSAVYLCASREQGASNSPLHFGNGTRLTVT.

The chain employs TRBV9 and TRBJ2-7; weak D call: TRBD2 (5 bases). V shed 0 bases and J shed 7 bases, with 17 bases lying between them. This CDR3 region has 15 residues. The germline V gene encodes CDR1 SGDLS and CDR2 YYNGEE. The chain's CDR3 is CASSVEVGFTGEQYF. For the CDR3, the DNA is TGTGCCAGCAGCGTAGAGGTAGGGTTCACGGGGGAGCAGTACTTC.

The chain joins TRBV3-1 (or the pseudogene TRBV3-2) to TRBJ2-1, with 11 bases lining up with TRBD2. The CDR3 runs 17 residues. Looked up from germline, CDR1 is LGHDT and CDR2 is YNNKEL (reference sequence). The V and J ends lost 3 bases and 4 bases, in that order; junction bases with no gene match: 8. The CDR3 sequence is CASSHRLAGGPYNEQFF. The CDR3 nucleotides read TGTGCCAGCAGCCATAGGCTAGCGGGGGGACCTTACAATGAGCAGTTCTTC.

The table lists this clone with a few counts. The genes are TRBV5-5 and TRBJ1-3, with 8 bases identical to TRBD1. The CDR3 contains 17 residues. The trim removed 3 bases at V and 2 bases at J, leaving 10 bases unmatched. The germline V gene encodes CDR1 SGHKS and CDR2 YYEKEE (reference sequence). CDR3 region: CASSSTGTGVTGNTIYF. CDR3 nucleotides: TGTGCCAGCAGCTCGACCGGGACAGGAGTTACTGGAAACACCATATATTTT.

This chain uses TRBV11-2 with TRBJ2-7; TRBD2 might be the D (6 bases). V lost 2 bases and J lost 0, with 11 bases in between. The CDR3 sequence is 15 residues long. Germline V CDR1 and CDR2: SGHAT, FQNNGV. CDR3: CASSLPSAPSYEQYF. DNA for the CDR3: TGTGCCAGCAGCTTACCTAGCGCGCCCTCCTACGAGCAGTACTTC.

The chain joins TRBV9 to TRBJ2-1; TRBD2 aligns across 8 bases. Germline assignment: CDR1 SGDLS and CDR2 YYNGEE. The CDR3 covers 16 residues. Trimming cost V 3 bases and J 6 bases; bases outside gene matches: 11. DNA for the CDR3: TGTGCCAGCAGCGCGCCCGGGACTAGTTGGGGCAATGAGCAGTTCTTC. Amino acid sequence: CASSAPGTSWGNEQFF.

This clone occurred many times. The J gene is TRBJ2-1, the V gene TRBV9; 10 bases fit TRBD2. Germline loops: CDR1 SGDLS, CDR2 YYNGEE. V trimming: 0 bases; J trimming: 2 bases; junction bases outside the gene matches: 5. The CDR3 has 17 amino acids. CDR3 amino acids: CASSVVGSGGTYNEQFF. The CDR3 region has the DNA TGTGCCAGCAGCGTAGTGGGTAGCGGGGGGACCTACAATGAGCAGTTCTTC.

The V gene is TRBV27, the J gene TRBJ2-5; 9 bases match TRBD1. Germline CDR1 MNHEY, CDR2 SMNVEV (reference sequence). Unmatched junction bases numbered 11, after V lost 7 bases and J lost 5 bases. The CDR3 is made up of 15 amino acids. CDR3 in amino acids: CASTPRGQGWETQYF. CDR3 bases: TGTGCCAGCACCCCGAGGGGACAGGGATGGGAGACCCAGTACTTC.

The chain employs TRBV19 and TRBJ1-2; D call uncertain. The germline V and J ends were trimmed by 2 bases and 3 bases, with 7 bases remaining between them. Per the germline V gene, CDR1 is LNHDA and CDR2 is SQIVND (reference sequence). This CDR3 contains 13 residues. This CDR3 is CASSISLDYGYTF. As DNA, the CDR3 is TGTGCCAGTAGTATATCTCTCGACTATGGCTACACCTTC.

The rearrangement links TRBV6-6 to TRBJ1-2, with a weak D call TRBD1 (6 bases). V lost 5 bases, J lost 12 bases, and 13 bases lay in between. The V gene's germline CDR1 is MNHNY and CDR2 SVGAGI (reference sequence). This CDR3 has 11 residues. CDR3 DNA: TGTGCCAGCAGTGCGGACAGTCGAAACACCTTC. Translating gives CASSADSRNTF.